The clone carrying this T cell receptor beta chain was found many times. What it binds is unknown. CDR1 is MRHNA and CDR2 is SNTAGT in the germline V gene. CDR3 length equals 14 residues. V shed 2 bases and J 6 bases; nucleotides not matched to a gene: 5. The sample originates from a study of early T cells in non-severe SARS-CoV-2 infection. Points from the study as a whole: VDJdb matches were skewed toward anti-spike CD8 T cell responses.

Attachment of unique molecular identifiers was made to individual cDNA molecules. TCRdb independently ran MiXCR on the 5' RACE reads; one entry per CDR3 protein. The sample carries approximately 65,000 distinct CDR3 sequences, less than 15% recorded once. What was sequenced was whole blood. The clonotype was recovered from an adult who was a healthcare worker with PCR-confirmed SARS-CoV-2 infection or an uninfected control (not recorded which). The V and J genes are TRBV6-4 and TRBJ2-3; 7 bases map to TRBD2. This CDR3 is CASSDGGGADTQYF. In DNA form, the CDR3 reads TGTGCCAGCAGTGACGGCGGGGGAGCGGATACGCAGTATTTT.